Sequencing of this T cell receptor (beta chain) was carried out in a study of shared clonotypes between healthy human individuals. Only in-frame clones appear in the TCRdb table, and some are missing; sequencing was by immunoSEQ multiplex PCR. This sample has some 2,500,000 clones; about nine tenths occur once, and the top ten carry approximately 0.39%. The receptor comes from a man in his late teens or twenties in good health. Some clones in this sample may be carry-over from other donors' samples. Sequencing used naive CD4+ T cells from PBMCs. Subset of the sample: CD45RA+ positively selected.

The CDR3 spells CASSPSGRNTGELFF. The CDR3 DNA reads as TGTGCCAGCAGCCCTAGCGGGAGAAATACCGGGGAGCTGTTTTTT. This chain links TRBV11-3 with TRBJ2-2; TRBD2 matches at 10 bases. V trimming: 5 bases; J trimming: 5 bases; junction bases outside the gene matches: 5. The CDR3 covers 15 residues. The germline V gene encodes CDR1 SGHNT and CDR2 YENEEA.